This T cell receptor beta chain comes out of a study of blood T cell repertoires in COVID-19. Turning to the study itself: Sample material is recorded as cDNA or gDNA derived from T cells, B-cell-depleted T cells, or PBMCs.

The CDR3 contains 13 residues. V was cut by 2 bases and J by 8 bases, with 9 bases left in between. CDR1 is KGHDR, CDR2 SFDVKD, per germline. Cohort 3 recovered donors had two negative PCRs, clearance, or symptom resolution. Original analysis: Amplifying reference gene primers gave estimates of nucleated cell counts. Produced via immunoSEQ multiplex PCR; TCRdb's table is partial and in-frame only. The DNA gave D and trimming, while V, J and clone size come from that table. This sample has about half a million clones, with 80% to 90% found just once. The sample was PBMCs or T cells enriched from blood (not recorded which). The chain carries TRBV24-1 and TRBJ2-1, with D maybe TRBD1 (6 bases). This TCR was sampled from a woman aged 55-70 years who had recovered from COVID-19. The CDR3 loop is CATSDSRGHEQFF. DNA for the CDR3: TGTGCCACCAGTGATTCCAGGGGCCATGAGCAGTTCTTC.